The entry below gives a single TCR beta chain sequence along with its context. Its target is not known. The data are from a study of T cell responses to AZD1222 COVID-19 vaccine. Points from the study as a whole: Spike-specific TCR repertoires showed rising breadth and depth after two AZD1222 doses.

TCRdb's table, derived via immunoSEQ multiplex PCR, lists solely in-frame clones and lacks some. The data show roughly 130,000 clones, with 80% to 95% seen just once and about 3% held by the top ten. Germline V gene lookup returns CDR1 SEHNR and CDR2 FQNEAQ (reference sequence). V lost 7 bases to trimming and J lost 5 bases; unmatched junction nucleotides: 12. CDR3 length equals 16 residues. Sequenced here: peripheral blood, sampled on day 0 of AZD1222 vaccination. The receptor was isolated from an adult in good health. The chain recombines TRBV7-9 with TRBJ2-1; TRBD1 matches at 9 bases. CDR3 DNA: TGTGCCAGCACCCCCTTTACAGGGGGCATTGACAATGAGCAGTTCTTC. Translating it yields CASTPFTGGIDNEQFF.